The 30 T cell receptor beta chains below were found in one sample sequenced in a study of T cell responses to AZD1222 COVID-19 vaccine. Sequencing was performed with immunoSEQ multiplex PCR; in TCRdb, only in-frame clones are kept and a portion is missing. In the table there are 75,000 to 100,000 clones, around nine tenths of which are singletons. The specimen was peripheral blood, collected 28 days after the second AZD1222 dose. These receptors were obtained from an adult who received the AZD1222 COVID-19 vaccine.

The chain joins TRBV18 to TRBJ1-3; D is uncertain. V was shortened by 0 bases and J by 4 bases, with 7 bases between the two germline ends. Per the germline V gene, CDR1 is KGHSH and CDR2 is LQKENI. This CDR3 spans 14 amino acids. The CDR3 reads CASSPPVVGNTIYF. Here the CDR3 DNA reads TGTGCCAGCTCACCACCGGTTGTGGGAAACACCATATATTTT.

The chain recombines TRBV7-3 with TRBJ2-3; D might be TRBD1 or TRBD2, each matching 6 bases. The V end lost 5 bases, the J end lost 4 bases, and 16 bases lay between the germline ends. Looked up from germline, CDR1 is SGHTA and CDR2 is FQGTGA. This CDR3 is built from 15 residues. The chain's CDR3 is CASSLGGGRADTQYF. CDR3 DNA: TGTGCCAGCAGCCTAGGAGGGGGGCGGGCAGATACGCAGTATTTT. The full variable domain, completed using reference TRBV7-3 and TRBJ2-3, is GAGVSQTPSNKVTEKGKYVELRCDPISGHTALYWYRQSLGQGPEFLIYFQGTGAADDSGLPNDRFFAVRPEGSVSTLKIQRTERGDSAVYLCASSLGGGRADTQYFGPGTRLTVL.

This sequence joins TRBV6-5 and TRBJ1-1, with 11 bases fitting TRBD1. The CDR3 extends over 16 amino acids. After removal of 4 bases from V and 4 bases from J, the junction contained 8 bases not matched to a gene. The germline CDR1 and CDR2 sequences are MNHEY and SVGAGI. DNA for the CDR3: TGTGCCAGCAGTTTCCCCGCCGGGACAGGGGGCACTGAAGCTTTCTTT. Residues: CASSFPAGTGGTEAFF.

This chain connects TRBV29-1 to TRBJ1-1; no reliable D call. Germline V gives CDR1 SQVTM, CDR2 ANQGSEA. Trimming shortened V by 1 base and J by 3 bases, and 6 bases separated the two germline ends. The CDR3 has 12 residues. CDR3 amino acids: CSVEAVHTEAFF. DNA of the CDR3: TGCAGCGTTGAAGCTGTCCACACTGAAGCTTTCTTT.

The chain has TRBV19 and TRBJ1-2; TRBD1 aligns across 7 bases. This CDR3 is 14 amino acids long. Germline CDR1 is LNHDA and CDR2 is SQIVND (reference sequence). With 6 bases clipped from V and 0 bases from J, the junction kept 4 bases outside the gene matches. CDR3 nucleotide sequence: TGTGCCAGTAGAAGGGGGACAGCTAACTATGGCTACACCTTC. Translation: CASRRGTANYGYTF.

The gene calls are TRBV19 and TRBJ1-2, with D possibly matching TRBD1 (5 bases). The germline V gene has CDR1 LNHDA and CDR2 SQIVND (reference sequence). This CDR3 has 14 amino acids. V lost 3 bases and J lost 3, with 11 bases in between. The CDR3 DNA reads as TGTGCCAGTAGTATGGCGGGGGGATACTATGGCTACACCTTC. The encoded protein is CASSMAGGYYGYTF.

This chain connects TRBV27 to TRBJ2-5, with unresolved D. The germline V gene has CDR1 MNHEY and CDR2 SMNVEV (reference sequence). V gave up 5 bases and J gave up 2 bases, with 3 bases separating them. This CDR3 region has 11 residues. The CDR3 DNA reads as TGTGCCAGCAGTACTCAAGAGACCCAGTACTTC. Encoded protein: CASSTQETQYF.

A single count supports this clone. The chain has TRBV7-3 and TRBJ2-3; possible D gene TRBD2, 7 bases. Trimming stripped 6 bases from V and 1 base from J, with 11 bases between. The germline gives CDR1 SGHTA, CDR2 FQGTGA. CDR3 size: 14 residues. The CDR3, as DNA: TGTGCCAGCAGTAGGGGGGGAGGCACAGATACGCAGTATTTT. This gives the protein CASSRGGGTDTQYF.

The chain employs TRBV11-1 and TRBJ2-3, with no clear D. Germline CDR1 is SGHAT and CDR2 is FQDESV (reference sequence). V was shortened by 1 base and J by 6 bases, with 11 bases between the two germline ends. The CDR3 consists of 14 residues. The CDR3 reads CASSLGLHGDTQYF. DNA for the CDR3: TGTGCCAGCAGCTTAGGGCTCCACGGGGATACGCAGTATTTT.

V gene TRBV11-1 combines with J gene TRBJ1-1; 7 nucleotides align to TRBD1. After removal of 4 bases from V and 1 base from J, the junction contained 3 bases not matched to a gene. The CDR3 is 14 residues long. Germline CDR1 and CDR2: SGHAT and FQDESV (reference sequence). The DNA for the CDR3 is TGTGCCAGCAGCTCCGACAGGGCGAACACTGAAGCTTTCTTT. This encodes CASSSDRANTEAFF.

This chain uses TRBV20-1 with TRBJ1-1, with D perhaps TRBD1 (5 bases). CDR3 length: 14 residues. Germline V gene lookup returns CDR1 DFQATT and CDR2 SNEGSKA (reference sequence). V was shortened by 3 bases and J by 4 bases, with 15 bases between the two germline ends. In nucleotides, the CDR3 is TGCAGTGCTAGTGGGTTCAGGGCGGGCACTGAAGCTTTCTTT. Its protein product is CSASGFRAGTEAFF.

The J gene is TRBJ2-1, the V gene TRBV6-5; a weak D match, TRBD1 (5 bases). This CDR3 comprises 14 residues. V lost 0 bases and J 10 bases, leaving 13 bases between the germline ends. Germline CDR1 MNHEY, CDR2 SVGAGI. In nucleotides, the CDR3 is TGTGCCAGCAGTTACTCGTGGGGCCCTGGGGAGCAGTTCTTC. It yields the protein CASSYSWGPGEQFF.

The genes are TRBV9 and TRBJ2-7, with a tentative D call TRBD2 (5 bases). This CDR3 has 14 residues. The V gene's germline CDR1 is SGDLS and CDR2 YYNGEE. Trimming removed 0 bases from V and 3 bases from J, with 10 bases in between. DNA for the CDR3: TGTGCCAGCAGCGTAGGTGAGGGTTACTACGAGCAGTACTTC. Amino acids: CASSVGEGYYEQYF.

The chain is built from TRBV27 and TRBJ2-1; D not resolved. Trimming left V 8 bases short and J 9 bases short, with 14 bases between. The germline gives CDR1 MNHEY, CDR2 SMNVEV (reference sequence). The CDR3 extends over 12 amino acids. CDR3 region: CASSPRPGEQFF. CDR3 DNA sequence: TGTGCCAGCTCCCCTAGGCCGGGTGAGCAGTTCTTC.

This sequence joins TRBV11-2 and TRBJ1-1; perhaps TRBD1 as D (5 bases). The CDR3 runs 17 residues. V lost 5 bases and J 4 bases, leaving 23 bases between the germline ends. From germline, CDR1 is SGHAT and CDR2 FQNNGV. CDR3 sequence (DNA): TGTGCCAGCAGCGTCCGGGACCCGGCTTACCCTACCACTGAAGCTTTCTTT. Translation gives CASSVRDPAYPTTEAFF. Supplemented by reference TRBV11-2 and TRBJ1-1, the full variable domain reads EAGVAQSPRYKIIEKRQSVAFWCNPISGHATLYWYQQILGQGPKLLIQFQNNGVVDDSQLPKDRFSAERLKGVDSTLKIQPAKLEDSAVYLCASSVRDPAYPTTEAFFGQGTRLTVV.

The rearrangement uses TRBV19 and TRBJ1-1; D ambiguous. CDR3 size: 16 residues. V dropped 2 bases and J dropped 7 bases, with 20 bases sitting between them. Germline V lookup: CDR1 LNHDA, CDR2 SQIVND (reference sequence). CDR3 residues: CASSIMSGSREVEAFF. The CDR3 DNA reads TGTGCCAGTAGTATAATGTCAGGCAGCCGGGAGGTTGAAGCTTTCTTT.

This chain links TRBV7-2 with TRBJ2-4, with D possibly matching TRBD2 (5 bases). Germline-derived CDR1 and CDR2 are SGHTA and FQGNSA. Between the trimmed V and J ends, which lost 5 bases and 1 base, there was a span of 15 bases. The CDR3 runs 16 residues. CDR3 in amino acids: CASSPAGGRAKNIQYF. The DNA of the CDR3 is TGTGCCAGCAGCCCGGCGGGCGGGCGGGCCAAAAACATTCAGTACTTC.

The rearrangement joins TRBV12-2 to TRBJ1-2; the table's D call, TRBD1, has no DNA check behind it. TRBV12-2 is labeled a pseudogene. The CDR3 runs 17 residues. CDR3 residues: CASRFRTGDGWEYGYTF. The CDR3 DNA reads TGTGCAAGTCGCTTTAGGACAGGGGACGGGTGGGAGTATGGCTACACCTTC.

The J gene is TRBJ2-5, the V gene TRBV5-1; D unresolved. The V gene's germline CDR1 is SGHRS and CDR2 YFSETQ. The V end lost 0 bases, the J end lost 0 bases, and 3 bases lay between the germline ends. The CDR3 runs to 13 residues. The CDR3: CASSLDHQETQYF. For the CDR3, the DNA is TGCGCCAGCAGCTTGGACCACCAAGAGACCCAGTACTTC. The full variable domain, rest sourced from reference TRBV5-1 and TRBJ2-5, is KAGVTQTPRYLIKTRGQQVTLSCSPISGHRSVSWYQQTPGQGLQFLFEYFSETQRNKGNFPGRFSGRQFSNSRSEMNVSTLELGDSALYLCASSLDHQETQYFGPGTRLLVL.

The gene calls are TRBV5-1 and TRBJ1-5; tentative D call: TRBD1 (6 bases). Looked up from germline, CDR1 is SGHRS and CDR2 is YFSETQ. Trimming left V 4 bases short and J 5 bases short, with 19 bases between. The CDR3 extends over 16 amino acids. The CDR3 sequence is CASSPEGGPGHQPQHF. In DNA, the CDR3 is TGCGCCAGCAGCCCTGAGGGGGGGCCGGGACATCAGCCCCAGCATTTT.

The chain combines TRBV12-3 or TRBV12-4 with TRBJ1-1, with D unresolved. V was trimmed by 5 bases and J by 0 bases, leaving 4 bases between them. The CDR3 contains 12 residues. In nucleotides, the CDR3 is TGTGCCAGCAGTCAACTGAACACTGAAGCTTTCTTT. This encodes CASSQLNTEAFF.

The V gene is TRBV30, the J gene TRBJ1-1, with D possibly being TRBD1 (6 bases). The V end was cut by 3 bases, the J end by 1 base, with 12 bases between. This CDR3 comprises 14 residues. Germline CDR1 GTSNPN, CDR2 SVGIG (reference sequence). CDR3 nucleotide sequence: TGTGCCTGGAGATACGAGGGGGAGAACACTGAAGCTTTCTTT. Its protein is CAWRYEGENTEAFF.

This chain's CDR3 is CSVAPGRTNTEAFF. DNA of the CDR3: TGCAGCGTCGCCCCGGGACGGACGAACACTGAAGCTTTCTTT. This chain links TRBV29-1 with TRBJ1-1, with D maybe TRBD1 (5 bases). V was cut by 6 bases and J by 1 base, with 15 bases left in between. The germline gives CDR1 SQVTM, CDR2 ANQGSEA. The CDR3 loop spans 14 amino acids.

The rearrangement links TRBV5-4 to TRBJ2-6, with 8 bases matching TRBD2. CDR1 is SGHNT and CDR2 is YYREEE in the germline V gene (reference sequence). The CDR3 totals 16 residues. Trimming at V came to 2 bases and at J to 9 bases, leaving 10 bases not matched to a gene. The CDR3 sequence is CASSFPGGGTFNVLTF. The CDR3 bases are TGTGCCAGCAGCTTCCCCGGGGGGGGCACTTTCAACGTCCTGACTTTC.

V gene TRBV6-5 combines with J gene TRBJ1-5, with no clear D. Germline V gene lookup returns CDR1 MNHEY and CDR2 SVGAGI. The CDR3 length is 14 residues. V shed 6 bases and J shed 5 bases, with 14 bases lying between them. CDR3 bases: TGTGCCAGCAGGGGAGGGCAGCCTCATCAGCCCCAGCATTTT. Protein: CASRGGQPHQPQHF.

Notes on this clone: Within the sample, other DNA sequences also encode this same CDR3. This sequence joins TRBV11-2 and TRBJ1-1; D ambiguous. CDR1 and CDR2 (germline): SGHAT, FQNNGV. The V gene lost 4 bases and the J gene lost 1 base, with 7 bases spanning the gap. The CDR3 consists of 13 residues. In DNA, the CDR3 is TGTGCCAGCAGCTCCCGAGGGAACACTGAAGCTTTCTTT. As protein: CASSSRGNTEAFF. The full variable domain, with the rest looked up from reference TRBV11-2 and TRBJ1-1, is EAGVAQSPRYKIIEKRQSVAFWCNPISGHATLYWYQQILGQGPKLLIQFQNNGVVDDSQLPKDRFSAERLKGVDSTLKIQPAKLEDSAVYLCASSSRGNTEAFFGQGTRLTVV.

This clone showed up just once. This chain connects TRBV7-2 to TRBJ1-6; weak D call: TRBD1 (5 bases). Looked up from germline, CDR1 is SGHTA and CDR2 is FQGNSA. Trimming stripped 0 bases from V and 10 bases from J, with 16 bases between. The CDR3 sequence is 16 residues long. CDR3 nucleotide sequence: TGTGCCAGCAGCTTAGCGTCCCAGGGTCGGGGATCACCCCTCCACTTT. Translated, it gives CASSLASQGRGSPLHF. The full variable domain, its missing parts supplied by reference TRBV7-2 and TRBJ1-6, is GAGVSQSPSNKVTEKGKDVELRCDPISGHTALYWYRQSLGQGLEFLIYFQGNSAPDKSGLPSDRFSAERTGGSVSTLTIQRTQQEDSAVYLCASSLASQGRGSPLHFGNGTRLTVT.

V usage is TRBV19 and J usage is TRBJ1-5; D is undetermined. Trimming took 1 base from V and 4 from J, leaving 17 bases between them. Germline V gene lookup returns CDR1 LNHDA and CDR2 SQIVND (reference sequence). The CDR3 has 17 residues. CDR3 sequence: CASSIGSRGMRNQPQHF. CDR3 DNA: TGTGCCAGTAGTATAGGCTCCCGGGGAATGAGGAATCAGCCCCAGCATTTT.

This clone has a single count. V is TRBV7-2 and J is TRBJ2-7; 10 nucleotides match TRBD1. CDR3 size: 15 residues. Looked up from germline, CDR1 is SGHTA and CDR2 is FQGNSA. Trimming took 3 bases from V and 7 from J; bases not matched to a gene: 9. The CDR3 nucleotides read TGTGCCAGCAGCTTTAGACAGGGGGCTTATGAGGAGCAGTACTTC. Its protein is CASSFRQGAYEEQYF.

This clone was picked up a small number of times. This chain uses TRBV2 with TRBJ1-2, with 10 bases lining up with TRBD1. The CDR3 has 15 residues. Germline CDR1 reads SNHLY; CDR2 reads FYNNEI. V lost 6 bases, J lost 8 bases, and 12 bases stayed unmatched. The CDR3 is CASSPARTGGVGYTF. The CDR3 DNA is TGTGCCAGCAGCCCGGCTAGGACAGGGGGTGTAGGCTACACCTTC. Combining the CDR3 with reference TRBV2 and TRBJ1-2 gives the whole variable domain EPEVTQTPSHQVTQMGQEVILRCVPISNHLYFYWYRQILGQKVEFLVSFYNNEISEKSEIFDDQFSVERPDGSNFTLKIRSTKLEDSAMYFCASSPARTGGVGYTFGSGTRLTVV.